This T cell receptor beta chain came from a study of T cell changes during pregnancy in multiple sclerosis. Germline V gene lookup returns CDR1 MNHEY and CDR2 SMNVEV (reference sequence). The CDR3 has 13 amino acids. Trimming shortened V by 4 bases and J by 7 bases, and 11 bases separated the two germline ends. TCRdb's copy holds only in-frame clones and misses some; the assay was immunoSEQ multiplex PCR. Of more than 80,000 clones in the sample, around 90% were seen once. A single count supports this clone. Sequences were derived from peripheral blood, sampled in the first trimester of pregnancy. The TCR originated in a female donor with multiple sclerosis, enrolled in a pregnancy study. The chain couples TRBV27 to TRBJ2-1; no reliable D call. For the CDR3, the DNA is TGTGCCAGCAGTTCGATAGAAGTAAATGAGCAGTTCTTC. Its protein product is CASSSIEVNEQFF.